Below, 29 T cell receptor beta chains from the same sample are listed, as sequenced in a study of blood T cell repertoires in COVID-19. The method was immunoSEQ multiplex PCR; TCRdb's version includes in-frame clones alone and lacks a portion of them. Of approximately 350,000 clones listed, less than 90% are singletons. The specimen sequenced was peripheral blood. The origin of the receptors is a woman aged 60-75 years with COVID-19, enrolled during active disease.

This clone was seen once. This chain links TRBV30 with TRBJ1-5, with D uncertain. V shed 5 bases and J shed 1 base, with 6 bases lying between them. The CDR3 spans 12 residues. Germline CDR1 GTSNPN, CDR2 SVGIG (reference sequence). The CDR3 DNA sequence: TGTGCCTGGTCCCAGAGCAATCAGCCCCAGCATTTT. Its translation: CAWSQSNQPQHF.

This chain joins TRBV27 and TRBJ1-5; the D is unclear. CDR3 length: 16 amino acids. Per the germline V gene, CDR1 is MNHEY and CDR2 is SMNVEV (reference sequence). V dropped 1 base and J dropped 0 bases, with 10 bases sitting between them. The CDR3 here is CASSLFSGDSNQPQHF. In DNA form, the CDR3 reads TGTGCCAGCAGTTTATTCTCAGGTGATAGCAATCAGCCCCAGCATTTT.

The count of this clone is one. The chain couples TRBV24-1 to TRBJ1-1; 7 nucleotides match TRBD1. Germline loops: CDR1 KGHDR, CDR2 SFDVKD. CDR3 length: 10 amino acids. V shed 10 bases and J 10 bases; nucleotides not matched to a gene: 5. The CDR3 reads CATTGARAFF. The CDR3 DNA reads TGTGCCACTACAGGGGCGAGAGCTTTCTTT.

The chain uses TRBV4-1 and TRBJ1-1; the match to TRBD1 covers 10 bases. The CDR3 is 15 amino acids. The trim removed 0 bases at V and 6 bases at J, leaving 4 bases unmatched. Germline values: CDR1 MGHRA, CDR2 YSYEKL. CDR3: CASSQEDRGSAEAFF. Written as DNA, the CDR3 is TGCGCCAGCAGCCAAGAGGACAGGGGGAGCGCTGAAGCTTTCTTT.

With regard to this clone: The junction shows a germline mismatch at one end, possibly a read error. The CDR3 region is CASSAWDMHF. The CDR3 bases are TGTGCCAGCAGTGCGTGGGACATGCACTTC. The chain carries TRBV12-3 or TRBV12-4 and TRBJ1-2, with a possible D match to TRBD1 (6 bases). CDR3 length: 10 residues.

This chain uses TRBV27 with TRBJ2-1, with 11 nucleotides matching TRBD2. Germline lookup yields CDR1 MNHEY and CDR2 SMNVEV (reference sequence). CDR3 size: 17 residues. CDR3 sequence reads: CADRLAGGHSSYNEQFF. CDR3 nucleotide sequence: TGTGCAGACAGGCTAGCGGGGGGCCATAGCTCCTACAATGAGCAGTTCTTC.

The V call is TRBV3-1 (or the pseudogene TRBV3-2), the J call TRBJ1-2; D is possibly TRBD1 (5 bases). Germline-derived CDR1 and CDR2 are LGHDT and YNNKEL (reference sequence). The CDR3 is 15 residues long. V lost 0 bases and J lost 5, with 13 bases in between. The CDR3 coding sequence is TGTGCCAGCAGCCAAGATAATCGGGGGGAATATGGCTACACCTTC. Protein product: CASSQDNRGEYGYTF.

The chain carries TRBV19 and TRBJ1-1, with 8 bases lining up with TRBD1. V was clipped by 10 bases and J by 4 bases; unmatched bases: 11. The V gene's germline CDR1 is LNHDA and CDR2 SQIVND (reference sequence). The CDR3 has 14 residues. The CDR3 DNA is TGTGCCACCTCTCGGCAGGGGGCAAGCACTGAAGCTTTCTTT. Translation gives CATSRQGASTEAFF.

The chain employs TRBV7-9 and TRBJ1-4; no definite D call. CDR3 length equals 14 residues. With 2 bases removed from V and 8 bases from J, the gap between germline ends came to 12 bases. Germline CDR1 SEHNR, CDR2 FQNEAQ (reference sequence). The CDR3 DNA reads as TGTGCCAGCAGCTTACCGGTCCAAAAAGAAAAACTGTTTTTT. Translated: CASSLPVQKEKLFF.

The chain is built from TRBV6-6 and TRBJ2-3, with TRBD1 matching 8 bases. CDR3 length equals 12 residues. Germline V CDR1 and CDR2: MNHNY, SVGAGI (reference sequence). V lost 5 bases to trimming and J lost 11 bases; unmatched junction nucleotides: 6. The CDR3 loop reads CASSPTGDLQYF. The CDR3 nucleotides read TGTGCCAGCAGTCCGACAGGGGATTTGCAGTATTTT.

Of note for this clone: Other DNA sequences of this sample code for an identical CDR3. J is TRBJ1-2 and V is TRBV6-5, with 9 bases lining up with TRBD1. J gave up 8 bases and V 5 bases, and 6 bases lay outside the gene matches. The CDR3 totals 13 residues. Germline CDR1 reads MNHEY; CDR2 reads SVGAGI. The DNA of the CDR3 is TGTGCCAGCAGTATTACAGGGGGCCACGGCTACACCTTC. It translates to CASSITGGHGYTF.

J is TRBJ2-1 and V is TRBV9; 12 bases match TRBD1. The CDR3 loop spans 14 amino acids. Per the germline V gene, CDR1 is SGDLS and CDR2 is YYNGEE. Unmatched junction bases numbered 4, after V lost 6 bases and J lost 6 bases. The CDR3 protein is CASNRDRGPNEQFF. DNA of the CDR3: TGTGCCAGCAACCGGGACAGGGGGCCCAATGAGCAGTTCTTC.

The rearrangement joins TRBV19 to TRBJ2-7; a weak D match, TRBD2 (7 bases). Germline values: CDR1 LNHDA, CDR2 SQIVND (reference sequence). V was trimmed by 6 bases and J by 3 bases, leaving 21 bases between them. This CDR3 is 16 amino acids long. CDR3 in amino acids: CASSAWEGGKNYEQYF. For the CDR3, the DNA is TGTGCCAGTAGCGCCTGGGAGGGGGGCAAGAACTACGAGCAGTACTTC.

V and J are TRBV5-1 and TRBJ2-7; TRBD1 aligns across 8 bases. Looked up from germline, CDR1 is SGHRS and CDR2 is YFSETQ. Unmatched junction bases numbered 10, after V lost 5 bases and J lost 6 bases. This CDR3 is built from 14 residues. The CDR3 DNA reads as TGCGCCAGCAGGATGGACAGGGTACTTAGCGAGCAGTACTTC. It is translated as CASRMDRVLSEQYF.

A remark on this clone: Different DNA sequences within this sample yield the same CDR3. V and J are TRBV19 and TRBJ1-1; no definite D call. CDR1 and CDR2 (germline): LNHDA, SQIVND (reference sequence). The CDR3 loop spans 13 amino acids. The V and J ends lost 9 bases and 1 base respectively, with 12 bases between them. The CDR3, as DNA: TGTGCCAGCTCCCTCCGAGGGAACACTGAAGCTTTCTTT. The encoded protein is CASSLRGNTEAFF.

The rearrangement joins TRBV10-3 to TRBJ1-2; possibly TRBD1 for D (5 bases). CDR1 is ENHRY and CDR2 is SYGVKD in the germline V gene. The CDR3 covers 15 residues. Between the trimmed V and J ends, which lost 0 bases and 2 bases, there was a span of 10 bases. The CDR3 loop is CAISESTALNYGYTF. For the CDR3, the DNA is TGTGCCATCAGTGAGTCGACAGCCCTAAACTATGGCTACACCTTC.

The V call is TRBV12-3 or TRBV12-4, the J call TRBJ1-6, with a tentative D call TRBD1 (6 bases). The CDR3 spans 12 residues. V lost 8 bases, J lost 17 bases, and 19 bases lay in between. The CDR3 reads CASCRPGQAIHF. The DNA for the CDR3 is TGTGCCAGCTGCCGGCCGGGACAAGCCATCCACTTT.

This chain uses TRBV5-1 with TRBJ2-7; 13 nucleotides line up with TRBD2. The germline V gene has CDR1 SGHRS and CDR2 YFSETQ. This CDR3 has 14 amino acids. J gave up 2 bases and V 4 bases, and 0 bases lay outside the gene matches. As DNA, the CDR3 is TGCGCCAGCAGCACTAGCGGGGGGGCCTACGAGCAGTACTTC. Protein: CASSTSGGAYEQYF.

The chain employs TRBV11-3 and TRBJ2-7; D perhaps matches TRBD1 (6 bases). This CDR3 is 14 amino acids long. Germline CDR1 is SGHNT and CDR2 is YENEEA. Trimming took 6 bases from V and 2 from J, leaving 14 bases between them. CDR3 region: CASRDSGFTYEQYF. Here the CDR3 DNA reads TGTGCCAGCAGGGACAGTGGCTTCACCTACGAGCAGTACTTC.

The chain combines TRBV19 with TRBJ1-2; the match to TRBD1 covers 7 bases. V was clipped by 4 bases and J by 5 bases; unmatched bases: 13. The CDR3 length is 16 residues. The germline V gene has CDR1 LNHDA and CDR2 SQIVND (reference sequence). The DNA of the CDR3 is TGTGCCAGTAGTAAGGGGGCAGGTGATTTGGGGTATGGCTACACCTTC. Its translation: CASSKGAGDLGYGYTF.

This chain uses TRBV3-1 (or the pseudogene TRBV3-2) with TRBJ1-1; 8 bases are a match to TRBD1. With 4 bases clipped from V and 0 bases from J, the junction kept 4 bases outside the gene matches. Per the germline V gene, CDR1 is LGHDT and CDR2 is YNNKEL (reference sequence). CDR3 length equals 15 residues. CDR3 nucleotide sequence: TGTGCCAGCAGCCGGACAGGGAACTTGAACACTGAAGCTTTCTTT. It is translated as CASSRTGNLNTEAFF.

The rearrangement uses TRBV28 and TRBJ1-4; D possibly corresponds to TRBD1 (5 bases). The CDR3 has 16 amino acids. V was trimmed by 5 bases and J by 8 bases, leaving 21 bases between them. Looked up from germline, CDR1 is MDHEN and CDR2 is SYDVKM. CDR3 amino acids: CASSRPYAREGEKLFF. The CDR3 nucleotides are TGTGCCAGCAGTCGCCCTTACGCCAGGGAAGGAGAAAAACTGTTTTTT.

The V gene is TRBV19, the J gene TRBJ1-1; the D gene is possibly TRBD1 (5 bases). The CDR3 runs 14 residues. Trimming pared 7 bases from V and 1 base from J, leaving 13 bases between. Germline V gene data show CDR1 as LNHDA and CDR2 as SQIVND (reference sequence). CDR3 coding DNA: TGTGCCAGTAATTTAAAGGGGCGGAACACTGAAGCTTTCTTT. Protein sequence: CASNLKGRNTEAFF.

This clone was observed a single time. The gene calls are TRBV7-2 and TRBJ2-5; D call uncertain. The germline V gene encodes CDR1 SGHTA and CDR2 FQGNSA. The germline V and J ends were trimmed by 0 bases and 14 bases, with 10 bases remaining between them. The CDR3 has 11 residues. Here the CDR3 reads CASSLAGAPYF. For the CDR3, the DNA is TGTGCCAGCAGCTTAGCCGGTGCCCCCTACTTC.

The chain carries TRBV13 and TRBJ1-4, with a possible D match to TRBD1 (5 bases). The V gene lost 5 bases and the J gene lost 12 bases, with 16 bases spanning the gap. This CDR3 spans 13 amino acids. Looked up from germline, CDR1 is PRHDT and CDR2 is FYEKMQ (reference sequence). Here the CDR3 reads CASSDQQVGELFF. The CDR3, as DNA: TGTGCCAGCAGCGATCAACAGGTCGGTGAACTGTTTTTT.

The rearrangement uses TRBV9 and TRBJ2-3; a weak D match, TRBD1 (6 bases). CDR1 and CDR2 (germline): SGDLS, YYNGEE. The CDR3 is 14 amino acids. V dropped 0 bases and J dropped 3 bases, with 8 bases sitting between them. The CDR3 nucleotides read TGTGCCAGCAGCGTAGATCAGGGGACAGATACGCAGTATTTT. It is translated as CASSVDQGTDTQYF.

At least ten counts were recorded for this clone. The chain is built from TRBV4-3 and TRBJ1-2; D gene uncertain. The CDR3 has 16 amino acids. Germline values: CDR1 LGHNA, CDR2 YSLEER. Trimming shortened V by 1 base and J by 3 bases, and 15 bases separated the two germline ends. The CDR3 nucleotides are TGCGCCAGCAGCCAAGCCCCAGGTCGGATGGACTATGGCTACACCTTC. Protein product: CASSQAPGRMDYGYTF.

The CDR3 DNA sequence: TGCGCCAGCAGCTTCCGGGCCGCAGGGAATCAAGAGACCCAGTACTTC. This sequence encodes CASSFRAAGNQETQYF. V and J are TRBV5-1 and TRBJ2-5, with D perhaps matching TRBD1 (5 bases). The V end was cut by 2 bases, the J end by 2 bases, with 16 bases between. From germline, CDR1 is SGHRS and CDR2 YFSETQ. The CDR3 is 16 residues long.

V and J are TRBV30 and TRBJ1-2; D gene ambiguous. Germline CDR1 reads GTSNPN; CDR2 reads SVGIG (reference sequence). The CDR3 runs to 16 residues. Trimming shortened V by 2 bases and J by 5 bases, and 21 bases separated the two germline ends. The CDR3 DNA follows: TGTGCCTGGAGTACCCCCCAAACCCTCACTGAGTATGGCTACACCTTC. Translation: CAWSTPQTLTEYGYTF.